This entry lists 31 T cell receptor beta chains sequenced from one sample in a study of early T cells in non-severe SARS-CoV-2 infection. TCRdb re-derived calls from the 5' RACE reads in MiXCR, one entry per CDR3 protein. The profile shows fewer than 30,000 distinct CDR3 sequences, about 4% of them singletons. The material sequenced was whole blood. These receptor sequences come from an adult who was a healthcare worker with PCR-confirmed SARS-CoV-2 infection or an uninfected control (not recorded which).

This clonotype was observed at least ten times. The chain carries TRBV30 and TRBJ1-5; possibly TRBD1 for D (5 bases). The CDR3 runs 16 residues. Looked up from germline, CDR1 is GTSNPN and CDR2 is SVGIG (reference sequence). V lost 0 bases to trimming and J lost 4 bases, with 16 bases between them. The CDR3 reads CAWSVTLGGWNQPQHF. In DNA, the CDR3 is TGTGCCTGGAGTGTAACCCTCGGGGGGTGGAATCAGCCCCAGCATTTT.

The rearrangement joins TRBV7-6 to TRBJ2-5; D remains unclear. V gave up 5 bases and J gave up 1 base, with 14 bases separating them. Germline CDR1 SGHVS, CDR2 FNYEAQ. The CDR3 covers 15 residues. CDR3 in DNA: TGTGCCAGCAGCCTTGACGTGGGAATCCAAGAGACCCAGTACTTC. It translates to CASSLDVGIQETQYF.

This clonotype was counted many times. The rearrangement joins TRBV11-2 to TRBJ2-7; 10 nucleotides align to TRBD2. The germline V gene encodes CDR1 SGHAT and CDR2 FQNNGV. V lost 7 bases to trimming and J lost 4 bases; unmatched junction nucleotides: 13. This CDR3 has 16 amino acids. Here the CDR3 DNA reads TGTGCCAGCACCGACAACCTACTAGCGGGGCTATACGAGCAGTACTTC. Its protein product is CASTDNLLAGLYEQYF. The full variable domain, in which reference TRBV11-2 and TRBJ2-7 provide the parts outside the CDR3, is EAGVAQSPRYKIIEKRQSVAFWCNPISGHATLYWYQQILGQGPKLLIQFQNNGVVDDSQLPKDRFSAERLKGVDSTLKIQPAKLEDSAVYLCASTDNLLAGLYEQYFGPGTRLTVT.

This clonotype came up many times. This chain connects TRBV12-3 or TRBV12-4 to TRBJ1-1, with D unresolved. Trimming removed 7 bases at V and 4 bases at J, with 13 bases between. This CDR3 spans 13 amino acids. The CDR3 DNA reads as TGTGCCAGCATAACACCCAGCTTCACTGAAGCTTTCTTT. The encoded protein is CASITPSFTEAFF.

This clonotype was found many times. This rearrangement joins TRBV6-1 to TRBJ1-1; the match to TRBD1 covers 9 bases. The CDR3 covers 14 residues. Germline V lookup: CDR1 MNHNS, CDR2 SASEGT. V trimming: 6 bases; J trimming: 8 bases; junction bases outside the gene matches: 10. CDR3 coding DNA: TGTGCCAGCAGCCTTGGACAGGGGCGGGCGGAAGCTTTCTTT. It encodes CASSLGQGRAEAFF.

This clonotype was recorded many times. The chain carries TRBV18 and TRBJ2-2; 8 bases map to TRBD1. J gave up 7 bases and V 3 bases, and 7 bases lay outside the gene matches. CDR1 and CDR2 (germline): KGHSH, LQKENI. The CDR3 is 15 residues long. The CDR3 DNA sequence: TGTGCCAGCTCACCTCCGGACAGGGAGGTCGGGGAGCTGTTTTTT. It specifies CASSPPDREVGELFF.

DNA for the CDR3: TGTGCCAGCAGTCGCACCCGCACAGATACGCAGTATTTT. Its protein product is CASSRTRTDTQYF. V usage is TRBV12-3 or TRBV12-4 and J usage is TRBJ2-3; D is uncertain. The CDR3 has 13 amino acids. Trimming shortened V by 5 bases and J by 1 base, and 7 bases separated the two germline ends.

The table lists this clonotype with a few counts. The CDR3 nucleotides are TGTGCCAGGGTACCGGGGACTAGCGGGGATACAGATACGCAGTATTTT. It specifies CARVPGTSGDTDTQYF. The rearrangement uses TRBV19 and TRBJ2-3; TRBD2 matches at 13 bases. The V and J ends lost 9 bases and 3 bases, in that order; junction bases with no gene match: 9. The CDR3 contains 16 residues. CDR1 and CDR2 (germline): LNHDA, SQIVND (reference sequence).

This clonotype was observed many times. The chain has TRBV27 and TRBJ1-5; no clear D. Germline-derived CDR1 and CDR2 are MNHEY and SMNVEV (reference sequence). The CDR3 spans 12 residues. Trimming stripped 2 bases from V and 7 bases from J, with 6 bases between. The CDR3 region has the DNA TGTGCCAGCAGTTTAGTGGGACAGCCCCAGCATTTT. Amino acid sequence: CASSLVGQPQHF.

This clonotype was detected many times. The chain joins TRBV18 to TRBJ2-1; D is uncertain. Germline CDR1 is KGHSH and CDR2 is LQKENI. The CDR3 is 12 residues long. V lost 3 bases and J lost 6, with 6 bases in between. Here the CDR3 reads CASSPGSNEQFF. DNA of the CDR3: TGTGCCAGCTCACCTGGCAGCAATGAGCAGTTCTTC.

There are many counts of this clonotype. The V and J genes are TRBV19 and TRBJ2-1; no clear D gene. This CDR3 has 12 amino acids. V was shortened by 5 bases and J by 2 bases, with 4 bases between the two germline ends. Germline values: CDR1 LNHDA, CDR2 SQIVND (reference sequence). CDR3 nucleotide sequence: TGTGCCAGTAGTTTTCCCTACAATGAGCAGTTCTTC. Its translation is CASSFPYNEQFF.

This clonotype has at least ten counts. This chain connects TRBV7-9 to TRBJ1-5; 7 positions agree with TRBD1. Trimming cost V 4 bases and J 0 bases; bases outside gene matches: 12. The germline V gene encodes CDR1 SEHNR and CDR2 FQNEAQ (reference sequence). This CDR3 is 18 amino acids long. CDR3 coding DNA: TGTGCCAGCAGCTCCTTCCCCGGGACAGATTATAGCAATCAGCCCCAGCATTTT. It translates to CASSSFPGTDYSNQPQHF. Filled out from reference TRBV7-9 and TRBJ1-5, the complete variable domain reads DTGVSQNPRHKITKRGQNVTFRCDPISEHNRLYWYRQTLGQGPEFLTYFQNEAQLEKSRLLSDRFSAERPKGSFSTLEIQRTEQGDSAMYLCASSSFPGTDYSNQPQHFGDGTRLSIL.

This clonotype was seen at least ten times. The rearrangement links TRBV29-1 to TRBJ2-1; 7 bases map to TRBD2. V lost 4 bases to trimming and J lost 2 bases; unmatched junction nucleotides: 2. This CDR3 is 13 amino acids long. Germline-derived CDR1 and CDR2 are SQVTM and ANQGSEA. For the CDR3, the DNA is TGCAGCGTTGTGGGGGGGACCTACAATGAGCAGTTCTTC. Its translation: CSVVGGTYNEQFF.

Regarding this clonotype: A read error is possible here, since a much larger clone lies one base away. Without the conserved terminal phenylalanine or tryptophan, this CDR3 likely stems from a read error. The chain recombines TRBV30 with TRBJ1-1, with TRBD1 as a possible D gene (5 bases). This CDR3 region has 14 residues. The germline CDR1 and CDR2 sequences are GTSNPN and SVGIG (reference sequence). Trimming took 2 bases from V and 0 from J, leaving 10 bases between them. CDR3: CAWSRRVVNTEAFL. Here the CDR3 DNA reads TGTGCCTGGAGTCGCAGGGTTGTGAACACTGAAGCTTTCTTA.

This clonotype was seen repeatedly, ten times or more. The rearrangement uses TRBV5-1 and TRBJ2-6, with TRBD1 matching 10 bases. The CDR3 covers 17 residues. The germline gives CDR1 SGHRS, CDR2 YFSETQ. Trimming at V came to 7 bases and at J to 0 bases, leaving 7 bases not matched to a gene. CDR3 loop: CASLPGQGSSGANVLTF. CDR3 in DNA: TGCGCCAGCTTACCGGGACAGGGGAGCTCTGGGGCCAACGTCCTGACTTTC.

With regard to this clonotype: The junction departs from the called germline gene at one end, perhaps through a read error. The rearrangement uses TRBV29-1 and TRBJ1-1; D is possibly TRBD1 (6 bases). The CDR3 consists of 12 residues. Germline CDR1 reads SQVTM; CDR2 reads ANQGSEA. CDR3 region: CSVGGGNTEAFF. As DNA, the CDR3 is TGCAGCGTGGGAGGGGGGAACACCGAAGCTTTCTTT. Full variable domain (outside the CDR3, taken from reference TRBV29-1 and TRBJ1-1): SAVISQKPSRDICQRGTSLTIQCQVDSQVTMMFWYRQQPGQSLTLIATANQGSEATYESGFVIDKFPISRPNLTFSTLTVSNMSPEDSSIYLCSVGGGNTEAFFGQGTRLTVV.

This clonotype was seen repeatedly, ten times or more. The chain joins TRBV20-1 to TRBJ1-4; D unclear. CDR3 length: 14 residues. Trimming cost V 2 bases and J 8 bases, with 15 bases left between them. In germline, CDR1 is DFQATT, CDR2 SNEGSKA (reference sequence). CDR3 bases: TGCAGTGCTAGATCCCCCCAATCGGGGGAAAAACTGTTTTTT. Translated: CSARSPQSGEKLFF.

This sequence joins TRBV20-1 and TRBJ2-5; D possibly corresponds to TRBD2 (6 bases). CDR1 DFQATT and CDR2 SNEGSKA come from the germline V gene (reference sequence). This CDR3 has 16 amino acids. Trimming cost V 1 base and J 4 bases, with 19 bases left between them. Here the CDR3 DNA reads TGCAGTGCTAGAGCCCTCGGGGGTAGCGGACTAGAGACCCAGTACTTC. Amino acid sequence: CSARALGGSGLETQYF.

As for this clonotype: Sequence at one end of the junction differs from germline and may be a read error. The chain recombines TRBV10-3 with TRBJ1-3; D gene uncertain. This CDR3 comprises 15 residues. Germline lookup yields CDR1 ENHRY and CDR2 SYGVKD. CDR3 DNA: TGTGCCATCAGTGATTCAATAATAAATGGTGACACCACATATTTT. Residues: CAISDSIINGDTTYF.

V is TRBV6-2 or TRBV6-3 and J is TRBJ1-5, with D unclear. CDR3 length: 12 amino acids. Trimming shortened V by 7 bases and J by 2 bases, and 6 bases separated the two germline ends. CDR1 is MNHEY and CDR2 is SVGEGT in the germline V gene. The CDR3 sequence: CASKEGNQPQHF. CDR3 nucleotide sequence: TGTGCCAGCAAAGAGGGCAATCAGCCCCAGCATTTT.

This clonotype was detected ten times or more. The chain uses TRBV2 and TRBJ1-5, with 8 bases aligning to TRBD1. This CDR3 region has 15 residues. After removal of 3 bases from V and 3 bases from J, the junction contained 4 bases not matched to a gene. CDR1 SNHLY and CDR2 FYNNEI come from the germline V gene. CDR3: CASSDRDRINQPQHF. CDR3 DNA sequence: TGTGCCAGCAGTGACCGGGACAGGATCAATCAGCCCCAGCATTTT.

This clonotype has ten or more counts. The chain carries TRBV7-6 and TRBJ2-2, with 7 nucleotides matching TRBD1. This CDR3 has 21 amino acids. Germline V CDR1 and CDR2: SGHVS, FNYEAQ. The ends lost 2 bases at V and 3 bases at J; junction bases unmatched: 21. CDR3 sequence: CASSLRIYEGSTGAHTGELFF. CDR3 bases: TGTGCCAGCAGCTTAAGGATCTACGAGGGTTCCACAGGGGCGCACACCGGGGAGCTGTTTTTT.

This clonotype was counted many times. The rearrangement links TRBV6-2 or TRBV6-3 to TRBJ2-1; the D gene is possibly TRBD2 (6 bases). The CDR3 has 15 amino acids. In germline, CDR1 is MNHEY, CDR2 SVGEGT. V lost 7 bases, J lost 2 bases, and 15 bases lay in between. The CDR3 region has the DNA TGTGCCAGCACCAGAACGGGGGACCCCTACAATGAGCAGTTCTTC. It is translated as CASTRTGDPYNEQFF.

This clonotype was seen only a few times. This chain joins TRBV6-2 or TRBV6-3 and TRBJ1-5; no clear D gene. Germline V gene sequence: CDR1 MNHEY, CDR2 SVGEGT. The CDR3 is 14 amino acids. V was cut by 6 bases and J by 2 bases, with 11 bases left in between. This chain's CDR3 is CASRWSGGNQPQHF. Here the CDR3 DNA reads TGTGCCAGCAGATGGAGTGGGGGCAATCAGCCCCAGCATTTT.

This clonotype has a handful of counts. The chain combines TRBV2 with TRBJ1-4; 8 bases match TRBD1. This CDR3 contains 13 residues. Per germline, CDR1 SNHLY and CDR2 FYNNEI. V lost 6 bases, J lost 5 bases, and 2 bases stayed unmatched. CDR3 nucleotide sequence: TGTGCCAGCAGCGGGACAGGCAATGAAAAACTGTTTTTT. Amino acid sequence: CASSGTGNEKLFF.

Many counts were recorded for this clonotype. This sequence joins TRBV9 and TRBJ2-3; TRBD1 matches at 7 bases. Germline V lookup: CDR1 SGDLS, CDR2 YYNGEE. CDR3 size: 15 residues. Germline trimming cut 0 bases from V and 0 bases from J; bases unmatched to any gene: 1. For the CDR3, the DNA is TGTGCCAGCAGCGTAGAGGGGGCTAGCACAGATACGCAGTATTTT. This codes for CASSVEGASTDTQYF.

CDR3 loop: CASSSGLAGAVSRYEQYF. CDR3 DNA: TGTGCCAGCAGCTCCGGACTAGCGGGAGCAGTCAGCAGGTACGAGCAGTACTTC. The rearrangement links TRBV5-6 to TRBJ2-7; TRBD2 matches 13 bases. CDR3 length: 18 residues. The V gene end was trimmed by 3 bases and the J gene end by 4 bases; junction bases not matched to a gene: 13. Germline values: CDR1 SGHDT, CDR2 YYEEEE.

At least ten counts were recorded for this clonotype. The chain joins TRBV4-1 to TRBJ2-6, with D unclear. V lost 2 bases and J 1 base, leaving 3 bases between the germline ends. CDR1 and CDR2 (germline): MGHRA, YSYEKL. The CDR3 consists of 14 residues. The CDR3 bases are TGCGCCAGCAGCCAAACGTCTGGGGCCAACGTCCTGACTTTC. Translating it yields CASSQTSGANVLTF.

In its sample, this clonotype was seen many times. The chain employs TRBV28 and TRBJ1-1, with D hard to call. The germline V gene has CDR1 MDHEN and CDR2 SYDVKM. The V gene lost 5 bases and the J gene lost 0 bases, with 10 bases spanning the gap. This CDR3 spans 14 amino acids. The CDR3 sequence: CASSRDSLNTEAFF. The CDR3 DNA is TGTGCCAGCAGTCGTGACTCCTTGAACACTGAAGCTTTCTTT.

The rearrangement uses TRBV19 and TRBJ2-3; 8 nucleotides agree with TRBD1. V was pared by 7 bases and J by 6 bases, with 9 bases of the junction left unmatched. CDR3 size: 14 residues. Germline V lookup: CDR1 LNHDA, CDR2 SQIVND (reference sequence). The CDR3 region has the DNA TGTGCCAGTACAGGGGGCATCCGCCGTGATACGCAGTATTTT. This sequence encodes CASTGGIRRDTQYF.

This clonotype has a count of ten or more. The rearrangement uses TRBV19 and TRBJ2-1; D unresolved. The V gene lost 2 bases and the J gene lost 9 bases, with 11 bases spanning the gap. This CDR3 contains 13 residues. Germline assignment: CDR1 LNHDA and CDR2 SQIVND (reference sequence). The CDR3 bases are TGTGCCAGTAGTATAACTCGGGTTTTTGAGCAGTTCTTC. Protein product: CASSITRVFEQFF.